A single sample gave rise to the 15 T cell receptor beta chains below, sequenced in a study of cytomegalovirus exposure and HLA in healthy donors. The study ran its PCR with 60 Vbeta and 13 Jbeta primers. TCRdb's copy holds only in-frame clones and misses some; the assay was immunoSEQ multiplex PCR. The sample consists of just over 150,000 clones, 70% to 90% of them appearing once. Specimen: PBMCs. The receptors here all came from a woman aged 18-29 years in good health and CMV-seronegative.

This clone turned up a few times. The V gene is TRBV9, the J gene TRBJ2-3; 9 bases map to TRBD2. CDR1 and CDR2 from the germline V gene are SGDLS and YYNGEE. The J segment lost 3 bases and the V segment lost 0 bases, leaving 14 bases of the junction unmatched. The CDR3 is made up of 19 amino acids. CDR3 protein: CASSVAKAGGPSRTDTQYF. Written as DNA, the CDR3 is TGTGCCAGCAGCGTAGCCAAGGCGGGAGGGCCCTCGAGGACAGATACGCAGTATTTT.

The rearrangement joins TRBV6-5 to TRBJ2-5, with D possibly being TRBD1 (5 bases). The CDR3 sequence is 14 residues long. V was trimmed by 0 bases and J by 5 bases, leaving 10 bases between them. Germline lookup yields CDR1 MNHEY and CDR2 SVGAGI. The CDR3 here is CASSYSGAWETQYF. The CDR3 DNA sequence: TGTGCCAGCAGTTACTCAGGGGCTTGGGAGACCCAGTACTTC.

The gene calls are TRBV7-9 and TRBJ2-5; 7 nucleotides line up with TRBD1. This CDR3 has 14 amino acids. Trimming took 5 bases from V and 1 from J; bases not matched to a gene: 4. Germline V gene sequence: CDR1 SEHNR, CDR2 FQNEAQ (reference sequence). The chain's CDR3 is CASSPRQGQETQYF. As DNA, the CDR3 is TGTGCCAGCAGCCCCAGACAGGGCCAAGAGACCCAGTACTTC.

This sequence joins TRBV15 and TRBJ2-1, with D possibly matching TRBD2 (6 bases). Trimming took off 11 bases at V and 5 bases at J, with 16 bases between the two ends. This CDR3 has 13 residues. Germline V gene sequence: CDR1 LNHNV, CDR2 YYDKDF (reference sequence). For the CDR3, the DNA is TGTGCCGCCGGAGGGAGAGTTGACAATGAGCAGTTCTTC. The encoded protein is CAAGGRVDNEQFF.

This clone is a singleton in its sample. The chain combines TRBV27 with TRBJ1-5; D remains unclear. The length of the CDR3 is 14 residues. The germline V gene has CDR1 MNHEY and CDR2 SMNVEV (reference sequence). V was cut by 3 bases and J by 1 base, with 7 bases left in between. The CDR3 sequence: CASSFGGSNQPQHF. CDR3 nucleotide sequence: TGTGCCAGCAGTTTCGGAGGGAGCAATCAGCCCCAGCATTTT.

This clone was recorded once. The CDR3 region has the DNA TGTGCCAGCAGATCGGGGGATTCACCCCTCCACTTT. Its protein product is CASRSGDSPLHF. The gene calls are TRBV11-1 and TRBJ1-6; a possible D gene is TRBD1 (5 bases). The CDR3 has 12 amino acids. Trimming left V 6 bases short and J 8 bases short, with 8 bases between. The germline V gene has CDR1 SGHAT and CDR2 FQDESV (reference sequence).

Turning to this clone: One end of the junction does not line up with germline, which may come from a read error. The J gene is TRBJ1-3, the V gene TRBV6-5, with D possibly being TRBD1 (5 bases). This CDR3 is built from 15 residues. From germline, CDR1 is MNHEY and CDR2 SVGAGI. The CDR3 region is CVSRISRVTGNTIYF. CDR3 DNA sequence: TGTGTCAGCAGGATTTCCAGGGTAACTGGAAACACCATATATTTT.

This chain connects TRBV9 to TRBJ2-2, with D possibly TRBD2 on 7 matching bases. Germline V gene lookup returns CDR1 SGDLS and CDR2 YYNGEE. V lost 0 bases to trimming and J lost 0 bases, with 12 bases between them. The CDR3 is made up of 17 amino acids. The CDR3 loop reads CASSVAAGATNTGELFF. CDR3 nucleotide sequence: TGTGCCAGCAGCGTAGCTGCGGGGGCCACGAACACCGGGGAGCTGTTTTTT.

The chain combines TRBV6-1 with TRBJ1-5; tentative D call: TRBD1 (6 bases). The CDR3 is 13 amino acids. CDR1 is MNHNS, CDR2 SASEGT, per germline. Between the trimmed V and J ends, which lost 8 bases and 9 bases, there was a span of 17 bases. CDR3 sequence (DNA): TGTGCCAGCGCCAGGGACCAGGGGTGGCCCCAGCATTTT. Residues: CASARDQGWPQHF.

This clone was seen a few times. This rearrangement joins TRBV6-1 to TRBJ1-1; D might be TRBD1 (5 bases). The germline CDR1 and CDR2 sequences are MNHNS and SASEGT. V was trimmed by 7 bases and J by 3 bases, leaving 12 bases between them. CDR3 length: 13 residues. The CDR3 sequence is CASTYDSYTEAFF. The CDR3 nucleotides read TGTGCCAGCACTTACGACAGTTACACTGAAGCTTTCTTT.

V and J are TRBV5-3 and TRBJ2-3; 11 bases fit TRBD2. TRBV5-3 carries the ORF label, with uncertain function. V shed 2 bases, J shed 4 bases, and the junction held 15 bases outside the gene matches. CDR3 length: 19 residues. The chain's CDR3 is CARSLGRVAGGPAPDTQYF. The CDR3 nucleotides are TGTGCCAGAAGCTTAGGGAGGGTAGCGGGGGGGCCGGCCCCAGATACGCAGTATTTT.

The chain couples TRBV19 to TRBJ1-2; a weak D match, TRBD1 (5 bases). Germline CDR1 reads LNHDA; CDR2 reads SQIVND (reference sequence). There are 15 residues in the CDR3. Trimming took off 7 bases at V and 6 bases at J, with 21 bases between the two ends. This CDR3 is CASTSLREGPNGYTF. The DNA of the CDR3 is TGTGCCAGTACTAGCCTACGGGAGGGGCCAAATGGCTACACCTTC.

V is TRBV29-1 and J is TRBJ1-2; D is ambiguous. Germline CDR1 is SQVTM and CDR2 is ANQGSEA. The CDR3 is made up of 12 amino acids. The V and J ends lost 6 bases and 7 bases respectively, with 15 bases between them. CDR3 nucleotide sequence: TGCAGCGTCCCCGCCGGGGAAGGTGGCTACACCTTC. Its protein product is CSVPAGEGGYTF.

The V gene is TRBV28, the J gene TRBJ1-2; D ambiguous. Trimming took 3 bases from V and 8 from J, leaving 10 bases between them. The CDR3 spans 12 residues. From germline, CDR1 is MDHEN and CDR2 SYDVKM. CDR3 coding DNA: TGTGCCAGCAGTTTCTTGGGAGAGGGCTACACCTTC. The encoded protein is CASSFLGEGYTF.

The chain uses TRBV6-1 and TRBJ1-6; weak D call: TRBD1 (6 bases). CDR3 length: 15 amino acids. The germline V gene has CDR1 MNHNS and CDR2 SASEGT. Trimming stripped 4 bases from V and 7 bases from J, with 14 bases between. CDR3 nucleotides: TGTGCCAGCAGTGGACGGACAGTCGTCAATTCACCCCTCCACTTT. Residues: CASSGRTVVNSPLHF.